This T cell receptor beta chain was profiled in a study of shared clonotypes between healthy human individuals. Findings and limits, study-wide: A reduction in generation probabilities was seen for non-shared clonotypes relative to those shared by all four donors. Sequencing depth was a factor that was expected to affect clonotype sharing among donors.

Healthy and HIV-negative, the adult donors had no recent acute infections or vaccinations. How the authors handled the data: ImmunoSEQ gave junction-only sequences without quality scores, so filtering differed. Repertoires were generated with immunoSEQ multiplex PCR, while TCRdb's copy carries only in-frame clones and drops some. The V and J calls and clone size are taken from that table; D and trimming were inferred from the DNA. The sample consists of about 1.5 million clones, around 98% of them appearing once. This clone has a single count. Its antigen is unknown. The CDR3 has 13 amino acids. Germline V gene data show CDR1 as MDHEN and CDR2 as SYDVKM. V was pared by 5 bases and J by 9 bases, with 16 bases between.

Sequencing used naive CD4+ T cells sorted from blood. Subset denoted: CD45RA+ positively selected. The chain carries TRBV28 and TRBJ1-2, with a weak D call TRBD1 (5 bases). This clonotype originated in a man under 40 in good health. This chain's CDR3 is CASSPGTSRSYTF. CDR3 coding DNA: TGTGCCAGCAGTCCCGGGACCTCGAGGAGCTACACCTTC.